This T cell receptor (beta chain) was sequenced during a study of graft-versus-host responses after intestinal transplantation. Germline loops: CDR1 LGHNA, CDR2 YNFKEQ. CDR3 length: 16 amino acids. The V and J ends lost 5 bases and 7 bases, in that order; junction bases with no gene match: 7. This clone was counted only a few times. Assay: immunoSEQ multiplex PCR; the TCRdb copy retains only in-frame clones and omits some. The top ten clones hold approximately 0.84% of a sample with fewer than 20,000 clones, roughly 37% of them seen once. V usage is TRBV4-2 and J usage is TRBJ1-6, with 11 bases lining up with TRBD1. The sequence was obtained from a human patient who received an intestinal transplant. This specimen consisted of alloreactive CD4+ T cells from a mixed lymphocyte reaction culture, obtained before intestinal transplant. Subset given: CFSE-low proliferating T cells sorted from approximately 6-day pre-transplant mixed lymphocyte reaction (GvH or HvG direction). The chain's CDR3 is CASSYLGQGANSPLHF. The CDR3 DNA reads as TGTGCCAGCAGCTACCTCGGACAGGGGGCCAATTCACCCCTCCACTTT.